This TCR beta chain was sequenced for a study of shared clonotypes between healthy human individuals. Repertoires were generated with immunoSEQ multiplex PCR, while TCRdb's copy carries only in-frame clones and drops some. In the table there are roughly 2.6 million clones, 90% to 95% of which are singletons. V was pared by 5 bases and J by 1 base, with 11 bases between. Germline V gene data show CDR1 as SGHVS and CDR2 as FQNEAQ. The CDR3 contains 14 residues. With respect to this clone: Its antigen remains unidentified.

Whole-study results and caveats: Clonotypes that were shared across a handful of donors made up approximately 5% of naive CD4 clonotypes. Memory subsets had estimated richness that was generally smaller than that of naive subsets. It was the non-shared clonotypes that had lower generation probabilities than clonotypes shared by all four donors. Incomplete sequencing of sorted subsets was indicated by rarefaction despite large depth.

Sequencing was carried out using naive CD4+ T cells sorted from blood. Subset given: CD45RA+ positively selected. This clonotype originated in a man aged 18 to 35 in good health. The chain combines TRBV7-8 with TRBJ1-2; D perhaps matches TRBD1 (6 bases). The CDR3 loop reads CASSPEGGNYGYTF. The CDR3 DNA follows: TGTGCCAGCAGCCCAGAGGGGGGTAACTATGGCTACACCTTC.